A single sample gave rise to the 15 T cell receptor beta chains below, sequenced in a study of T cell repertoires in cytomegalovirus infection. TCRdb used MiXCR to reprocess the reads, holding one entry per CDR3 protein. The repertoire consists of some 320,000 distinct CDR3 sequences, with around 29% occurring once and the leading ten covering around 18%. Antigens for these TCRs are unknown. Sample: cultured PBMCs, taken from culture after CMV antigen stimulation. These receptors all come from a human donor in good health (CMV status not recorded). Some clones in this sample may be carry-over from other donors' samples.

This clonotype occurred a few times. The chain combines TRBV20-1 with TRBJ2-3; weak D call: TRBD2 (6 bases). The germline V and J ends were trimmed by 5 bases and 6 bases, with 21 bases remaining between them. Germline V gene data show CDR1 as DFQATT and CDR2 as SNEGSKA (reference sequence). This CDR3 comprises 15 residues. The DNA of the CDR3 is TGCAGTGCTTCCGGGAGACTCCTTGGATCGGATACGCAGTATTTT. It specifies CSASGRLLGSDTQYF.

The chain recombines TRBV7-2 with TRBJ1-1, with TRBD1 matching 8 bases. CDR1 is SGHTA and CDR2 is FQGNSA in the germline V gene. V gave up 5 bases and J gave up 5 bases; unmatched junction bases: 10. The CDR3 length is 15 residues. Here the CDR3 reads CASSLAQGARTEAFF. The CDR3 DNA sequence: TGTGCCAGCAGCCTCGCCCAGGGGGCAAGAACTGAAGCTTTCTTT.

This clonotype was counted between two and nine times. The chain couples TRBV12-5 to TRBJ1-5; 8 bases fit TRBD1. The V and J ends lost 9 bases and 2 bases, in that order; junction bases with no gene match: 6. Per the germline V gene, CDR1 is LGHNT and CDR2 is FRNRAP. This CDR3 has 14 amino acids. The CDR3 region is CASNGQGGNQPQHF. The CDR3 nucleotides read TGTGCTAGCAACGGACAGGGCGGCAATCAGCCCCAGCATTTT.

This clonotype was counted between two and nine times. This chain connects TRBV7-2 to TRBJ2-1; TRBD2 agrees at 11 bases. The V gene end was trimmed by 2 bases and the J gene end by 8 bases; junction bases not matched to a gene: 5. The CDR3 extends over 15 amino acids. CDR1 and CDR2 (germline): SGHTA, FQGNSA. CDR3 bases: TGTGCCAGCAGCTTAACTAGCGGGAGTGAGTATGAGCAGTTCTTC. This gives the protein CASSLTSGSEYEQFF.

The chain links TRBV7-9 to TRBJ1-2, with 9 bases aligning to TRBD1. The CDR3 length is 14 residues. J was trimmed by 4 bases and V by 3 bases; bases with no gene match: 3. Germline CDR1 and CDR2: SEHNR and FQNEAQ (reference sequence). The CDR3 is CASSLGDRAYGYTF. CDR3 DNA: TGTGCCAGCAGCTTGGGGGACAGGGCCTATGGCTACACCTTC.

CDR3 sequence (DNA): TGTGCCAGCAGCCCGAGGACTACCCAACAAGAGACCCAGTACTTC. This encodes CASSPRTTQQETQYF. J is TRBJ2-5 and V is TRBV7-9; D possibly corresponds to TRBD2 (6 bases). CDR1 and CDR2 (germline): SEHNR, FQNEAQ (reference sequence). CDR3 size: 15 residues. The V gene lost 5 bases and the J gene lost 2 bases, with 15 bases spanning the gap.

This clonotype was found many times. The genes are TRBV6-1 and TRBJ1-3; perhaps TRBD1 as D (5 bases). CDR1 MNHNS and CDR2 SASEGT come from the germline V gene. The CDR3 runs to 15 residues. Trimming removed 1 base at V and 4 bases at J, with 11 bases between. In nucleotides, the CDR3 is TGTGCCAGCAGTGAAGGTCCGGGGGAAGGAAACACCATATATTTT. Protein product: CASSEGPGEGNTIYF.

V is TRBV10-3 and J is TRBJ2-6; 8 bases agree with TRBD1. The V gene end was trimmed by 6 bases and the J gene end by 0 bases; junction bases not matched to a gene: 4. Germline values: CDR1 ENHRY, CDR2 SYGVKD. This CDR3 is 16 amino acids long. The CDR3, as DNA: TGTGCCATCAGAGCAGGGGGCCTCTCTGGGGCCAACGTCCTGACTTTC. It yields the protein CAIRAGGLSGANVLTF.

Many counts were recorded for this clonotype. V usage is TRBV7-8 and J usage is TRBJ1-5; no firm D call. V dropped 3 bases and J dropped 4 bases, with 4 bases sitting between them. The CDR3 runs to 12 residues. Per the germline V gene, CDR1 is SGHVS and CDR2 is FQNEAQ. DNA of the CDR3: TGTGCCAGCAGCTTTAGGAATCAGCCCCAGCATTTT. Its protein product is CASSFRNQPQHF.

At least ten counts were recorded for this clonotype. The chain is built from TRBV7-6 and TRBJ1-1; tentatively, D is TRBD1 (6 bases). The V gene's germline CDR1 is SGHVS and CDR2 FNYEAQ. The CDR3 runs 16 residues. Trimming stripped 0 bases from V and 5 bases from J, with 16 bases between. The DNA of the CDR3 is TGTGCCAGCAGCTTAGCAGGGGGAAGAGGGTTTACTGAAGCTTTCTTT. It encodes CASSLAGGRGFTEAFF. Using reference TRBV7-6 and TRBJ1-1 for the parts outside the CDR3, the full variable domain is GAGVSQSPRYKVTKRGQDVALRCDPISGHVSLYWYRQALGQGPEFLTYFNYEAQQDKSGLPNDRFSAERPEGSISTLTIQRTEQRDSAMYRCASSLAGGRGFTEAFFGQGTRLTVV.

This clonotype occurred a few times. The DNA for the CDR3 is TGTGCCAGCACTCCATCGGGGCAGCCGATTAACACTGAAGCTTTCTTT. It translates to CASTPSGQPINTEAFF. The gene calls are TRBV5-6 and TRBJ1-1; possible D gene TRBD1, 5 bases. In germline, CDR1 is SGHDT, CDR2 YYEEEE. The V end lost 6 bases, the J end lost 2 bases, and 20 bases lay between the germline ends. The CDR3 runs to 16 residues.

The V gene is TRBV24-1, the J gene TRBJ2-1; TRBD2 matches at 14 bases. The CDR3 sequence is 18 residues long. The germline V gene encodes CDR1 KGHDR and CDR2 SFDVKD. J was trimmed by 0 bases and V by 3 bases; bases with no gene match: 3. CDR3 sequence reads: CATSDLGTSGSSYNEQFF. As DNA, the CDR3 is TGTGCCACCAGTGATCTCGGGACTAGCGGGAGCTCCTACAATGAGCAGTTCTTC.

The V call is TRBV19, the J call TRBJ2-5, with TRBD2 matching over 7 bases. Losses at the gene ends were 8 bases for V and 4 bases for J; bases not matched to a gene: 7. The CDR3 has 13 residues. Germline V gives CDR1 LNHDA, CDR2 SQIVND (reference sequence). This chain's CDR3 is CASQQRGGETQYF. For the CDR3, the DNA is TGTGCCAGTCAGCAGCGGGGAGGAGAGACCCAGTACTTC. Together with reference TRBV19 and TRBJ2-5, the CDR3 gives the full variable domain: DGGITQSPKYLFRKEGQNVTLSCEQNLNHDAMYWYRQDPGQGLRLIYYSQIVNDFQKGDIAEGYSVSREKKESFPLTVTSAQKNPTAFYLCASQQRGGETQYFGPGTRLLVL.

The chain employs TRBV5-6 and TRBJ2-1; D call uncertain. Trimming took 2 bases from V and 5 from J, leaving 11 bases between them. This CDR3 has 14 amino acids. Germline-derived CDR1 and CDR2 are SGHDT and YYEEEE. CDR3 sequence: CASSFQTQDNEQFF. CDR3 nucleotide sequence: TGTGCCAGCAGCTTCCAGACCCAAGACAATGAGCAGTTCTTC.

J is TRBJ2-5 and V is TRBV2; 8 bases are a match to TRBD1. V trimming: 8 bases; J trimming: 5 bases; junction bases outside the gene matches: 7. The CDR3 length is 13 residues. CDR1 SNHLY and CDR2 FYNNEI come from the germline V gene. Here the CDR3 reads CASYRGDWETQYF. The CDR3, as DNA: TGTGCCAGCTACAGGGGGGATTGGGAGACCCAGTACTTC.